This TCR beta chain was identified in a study of T cell responses to AZD1222 COVID-19 vaccine. Using immunoSEQ multiplex PCR, the repertoire was profiled, and TCRdb retains in-frame clones only, with some absent. The sample carries 70,000 to 85,000 clones, 75% to 90% recorded once. The CDR3 extends over 15 amino acids. The germline V and J ends were trimmed by 5 bases and 3 bases, with 16 bases remaining between them. Germline V gene data show CDR1 as SGHNT and CDR2 as YENEEA. This receptor was obtained from an adult in good health. The V gene is TRBV11-3, the J gene TRBJ1-1; TRBD1 is a possible D gene (6 bases). Sample: peripheral blood, taken on day 0 of AZD1222 vaccination. In DNA, the CDR3 is TGTGCCAGCAGCCAAGATTCAGGGGATTACACTGAAGCTTTCTTT. This encodes CASSQDSGDYTEAFF.